Listed below are T cell receptor beta chains from one sample, sequenced in a study of blood T cell repertoires in COVID-19. Repertoires were generated with immunoSEQ multiplex PCR, while TCRdb's copy carries only in-frame clones and drops some. The sample has around 150,000 clones, around 80% seen once; the top ten hold 3% to 4%. The source material was PBMCs or T cells enriched from blood (not recorded which). The source is a woman aged 60 to 75 who had recovered from COVID-19. CDR3s include the opening cysteine and the closing phenylalanine or tryptophan. D genes are given only for firm matches. A clone size is listed for some rows: how often the clone was seen (once, few, many), or a class if it is expanded.

V,J,D,size,CDR3,DNA
TRBV4-1,TRBJ2-1,TRBD2,.,CASSQDPAGVSYNEQFF,TGCGCCAGCAGCCAAGACCCCGCGGGGGTGTCCTACAATGAGCAGTTCTTC
TRBV19,TRBJ2-3,TRBD1,few,CASTSGQGTDTQYF,TGTGCCAGTACTTCCGGACAGGGCACAGATACGCAGTATTTT
TRBV11-2,TRBJ2-3,.,.,CASSLGWGDLSTDTQYF,TGTGCCAGCAGCTTAGGTTGGGGGGACTTATCCACAGATACGCAGTATTTT
TRBV21-1,TRBJ1-2,.,.,CASSKRPVAAYGYTF,TGTGCCAGCAGCAAAAGGCCGGTCGCGGCCTATGGCTACACCTTC
TRBV10-3,TRBJ2-1,TRBD2,.,CAISPGLGGANNEQFF,TGTGCCATCAGTCCGGGCCTCGGGGGGGCCAACAATGAGCAGTTCTTC
TRBV7-8,TRBJ1-2,TRBD1,few,CASSAQGYYGYTF,TGTGCCAGCAGCGCACAGGGGTATTATGGCTACACCTTC
TRBV6-5,TRBJ2-3,.,once,CASTLQVDTQYF,TGTGCCAGCACCCTACAGGTAGATACGCAGTATTTT
TRBV5-8,TRBJ1-4,TRBD1,.,CASSKGQGNEKLFF,TGTGCCAGCAGCAAGGGACAGGGCAATGAAAAACTGTTTTTT
TRBV5-1,TRBJ2-3,TRBD2,.,CASSGGGSGALDTQYF,TGCGCCAGCAGCGGGGGAGGTAGCGGGGCCCTCGATACGCAGTATTTT
TRBV5-1,TRBJ1-4,.,.,CASSLNQATNEKLFF,TGCGCCAGCAGCTTGAACCAGGCAACTAATGAAAAACTGTTTTTT
TRBV10-1,TRBJ2-1,.,many,CASSETDNNEQFF,TGCGCCAGCAGTGAGACCGACAACAATGAGCAGTTCTTC
TRBV18,TRBJ1-5,.,.,CASSPTMGQSNQPQHF,TGTGCCAGCTCACCAACTATGGGGCAGAGCAATCAGCCCCAGCATTTT
TRBV5-1,TRBJ1-4,.,.,CASSFLQNSEKLFF,TGCGCCAGCAGCTTTCTACAGAACAGTGAAAAACTGTTTTTT
TRBV5-8,TRBJ2-5,.,once,CASRRTGMGETQYF,TGTGCCAGCAGGCGCACAGGGATGGGGGAGACCCAGTACTTC
TRBV7-8,TRBJ2-7,TRBD1,.,CASSLSDRGDSEQYF,TGTGCCAGCAGCTTATCGGACAGGGGAGACTCCGAGCAGTACTTC
TRBV24-1,TRBJ2-3,.,.,CATSDARGTDTQYF,TGTGCCACCAGTGATGCCCGGGGCACAGATACGCAGTATTTT
TRBV5-4,TRBJ2-1,.,once,CASSLERRGEQFF,TGTGCCAGCAGCTTGGAACGACGGGGTGAGCAGTTCTTC
TRBV5-6,TRBJ2-1,.,.,CASSLPLDRRDNEQFF,TGTGCCAGCAGCTTGCCTCTAGACCGGAGAGACAATGAGCAGTTCTTC
TRBV19,TRBJ1-2,TRBD1,.,CASTTRDRARGYTF,TGTGCCAGTACCACCCGGGACAGGGCTCGTGGCTACACCTTC
TRBV20-1,TRBJ2-7,.,.,CSAGSSGEQYF,TGCAGTGCCGGGAGTTCCGGCGAGCAGTACTTC
TRBV5-6,TRBJ2-5,TRBD1,.,CASSLTRDSLRETQYF,TGTGCCAGCAGCTTGACCAGGGACAGCCTGAGGGAGACCCAGTACTTC
TRBV27,TRBJ2-5,TRBD1,.,CASSYGTGGGETQYF,TGTGCCAGCAGTTACGGGACAGGCGGCGGGGAGACCCAGTACTTC
TRBV19,TRBJ1-2,.,.,CASSEGQGRGYTF,TGTGCCAGTAGTGAGGGACAAGGGCGTGGCTACACCTTC
TRBV5-5,TRBJ1-2,.,once,CASSRYRDNNYGYTF,TGTGCCAGCAGCCGATACCGGGACAATAACTATGGCTACACCTTC
TRBV5-1,TRBJ2-1,.,few,CASSWAPGDEQFF,TGCGCCAGCAGCTGGGCCCCGGGGGATGAGCAGTTCTTC
TRBV30,TRBJ1-4,TRBD1,many,CAWTGGRTNEKLFF,TGTGCCTGGACAGGGGGGAGGACTAATGAAAAACTGTTTTTT
TRBV27,TRBJ1-1,.,.,CASSLARMNTEAFF,TGTGCCAGCAGTTTAGCCAGGATGAACACTGAAGCTTTCTTT